The clone carrying this TCR beta chain appeared a few times. The J segment lost 4 bases and the V segment lost 0 bases, leaving 8 bases of the junction unmatched. This CDR3 spans 17 amino acids. From germline, CDR1 is SGHTA and CDR2 FQGNSA. The source of the sample is a study of blood T cell repertoires in COVID-19. The authors' processing: From reference gene primer amplification, estimates of nucleated cell counts were derived. Repertoires were generated with immunoSEQ multiplex PCR, while TCRdb's copy carries only in-frame clones and drops some. Clone size and V and J calls were adopted from that table, with D and trimming inferred from the DNA. The sample carries more than 200,000 clones, 65% to 85% recorded once.

The TCR sequence derives from a man aged 40-55 years with active or convalescent COVID-19. Sequences were obtained from peripheral blood. The chain links TRBV7-2 to TRBJ1-2, with 10 bases fitting TRBD1. The CDR3 sequence is CASSLAYGQGGSYGYTF. The CDR3 DNA reads TGTGCCAGCAGCTTAGCTTACGGACAGGGGGGTAGCTATGGCTACACCTTC.